Following are 10 T cell receptor beta chains from one sample sequenced in a study of cytomegalovirus exposure and HLA in healthy donors. Measured with immunoSEQ multiplex PCR; TCRdb has only the in-frame clones, and not every one. Of roughly 73,000 clones in the sample, 85% to 95% were seen once. Material: PBMCs. The receptors here all came from a young man in good health and CMV-seropositive.

The rearrangement joins TRBV11-2 to TRBJ2-1; perhaps TRBD2 as D (6 bases). CDR3 length equals 14 residues. The germline V gene encodes CDR1 SGHAT and CDR2 FQNNGV. Trimming left V 2 bases short and J 11 bases short, with 16 bases between. CDR3 protein: CASSLSTGERQQFF. The CDR3 DNA reads TGTGCCAGCAGCTTATCGACGGGGGAGCGGCAGCAGTTCTTC. The variable domain in full, with the rest retrieved from reference TRBV11-2 and TRBJ2-1, is EAGVAQSPRYKIIEKRQSVAFWCNPISGHATLYWYQQILGQGPKLLIQFQNNGVVDDSQLPKDRFSAERLKGVDSTLKIQPAKLEDSAVYLCASSLSTGERQQFFGPGTRLTVL.

The J gene is TRBJ2-5, the V gene TRBV5-1, with a possible D match to TRBD1 (5 bases). V was pared by 0 bases and J by 1 base, with 10 bases between. CDR3 length: 15 residues. Germline assignment: CDR1 SGHRS and CDR2 YFSETQ. CDR3 coding DNA: TGCGCCAGCAGCTTGGTACAGGACCCCCAAGAGACCCAGTACTTC. It encodes CASSLVQDPQETQYF.

In its sample, this clone was seen once. V usage is TRBV28 and J usage is TRBJ1-1; D might be TRBD1 (6 bases). V lost 5 bases and J 2 bases, leaving 15 bases between the germline ends. Germline CDR1 reads MDHEN; CDR2 reads SYDVKM. The CDR3 covers 15 residues. The CDR3: CASSPSLQGNTEAFF. CDR3 nucleotides: TGTGCCAGCAGTCCATCCCTACAGGGAAACACTGAAGCTTTCTTT.

The V call is TRBV2, the J call TRBJ2-3; 8 bases line up with TRBD2. CDR3 length: 16 amino acids. Germline CDR1 reads SNHLY; CDR2 reads FYNNEI. Germline trimming cut 2 bases from V and 1 base from J; bases unmatched to any gene: 5. CDR3 sequence (DNA): TGTGCCAGCAGTGAATCCTGGCGGGAGGGCACAGATACGCAGTATTTT. Amino acids: CASSESWREGTDTQYF.

The chain couples TRBV9 to TRBJ1-2; no firm D call. Germline V gene sequence: CDR1 SGDLS, CDR2 YYNGEE. Trimming left V 0 bases short and J 7 bases short, with 13 bases between. The length of the CDR3 is 14 residues. The CDR3 DNA sequence: TGTGCCAGCAGCGTAGATACGGGGTGGCGTGGCTACACCTTC. Protein product: CASSVDTGWRGYTF.

The chain is built from TRBV6-1 and TRBJ2-3; 13 bases map to TRBD2. Germline V gene lookup returns CDR1 MNHNS and CDR2 SASEGT. The CDR3 is 15 amino acids. V was pared by 5 bases and J by 4 bases, with 3 bases of the junction left unmatched. CDR3 amino acids: CASSSGLAGSDTQYF. The CDR3, as DNA: TGTGCCAGCAGTTCGGGACTAGCGGGATCAGATACGCAGTATTTT.

This clone was found once. The chain joins TRBV6-5 to TRBJ2-7; the D is unclear. This CDR3 has 15 residues. Germline assignment: CDR1 MNHEY and CDR2 SVGAGI. The V gene lost 4 bases and the J gene lost 3 bases, with 16 bases spanning the gap. CDR3 region: CASSSPRLLNYEQYF. The DNA of the CDR3 is TGTGCCAGCAGTTCCCCCCGGCTACTAAACTACGAGCAGTACTTC.

CDR3 region: CASSPGWTGQETQYF. CDR3 DNA sequence: TGTGCCAGCAGCCCCGGATGGACAGGGCAGGAGACCCAGTACTTC. V is TRBV28 and J is TRBJ2-5, with 8 nucleotides matching TRBD1. In germline, CDR1 is MDHEN, CDR2 SYDVKM. V gave up 6 bases and J gave up 5 bases; unmatched junction bases: 11. This CDR3 contains 15 residues.

The chain is built from TRBV7-3 and TRBJ2-1; D possibly corresponds to TRBD2 (5 bases). The CDR3 spans 17 residues. V was trimmed by 5 bases and J by 0 bases, leaving 17 bases between them. The germline V gene has CDR1 SGHTA and CDR2 FQGTGA. The CDR3 is CASSPYPVASSYNEQFF. The CDR3 DNA is TGTGCCAGCAGCCCATACCCGGTAGCGAGCTCCTACAATGAGCAGTTCTTC.

The V call is TRBV15, the J call TRBJ2-7; 7 nucleotides line up with TRBD1. This CDR3 contains 14 residues. The junction had 4 bases not matched to a gene; V was cut back by 4 bases and J by 1 base. Looked up from germline, CDR1 is LNHNV and CDR2 is YYDKDF (reference sequence). Here the CDR3 DNA reads TGTGCCACCAGCAAGGACAGGCCTTCCTACGAGCAGTACTTC. The encoded protein is CATSKDRPSYEQYF.